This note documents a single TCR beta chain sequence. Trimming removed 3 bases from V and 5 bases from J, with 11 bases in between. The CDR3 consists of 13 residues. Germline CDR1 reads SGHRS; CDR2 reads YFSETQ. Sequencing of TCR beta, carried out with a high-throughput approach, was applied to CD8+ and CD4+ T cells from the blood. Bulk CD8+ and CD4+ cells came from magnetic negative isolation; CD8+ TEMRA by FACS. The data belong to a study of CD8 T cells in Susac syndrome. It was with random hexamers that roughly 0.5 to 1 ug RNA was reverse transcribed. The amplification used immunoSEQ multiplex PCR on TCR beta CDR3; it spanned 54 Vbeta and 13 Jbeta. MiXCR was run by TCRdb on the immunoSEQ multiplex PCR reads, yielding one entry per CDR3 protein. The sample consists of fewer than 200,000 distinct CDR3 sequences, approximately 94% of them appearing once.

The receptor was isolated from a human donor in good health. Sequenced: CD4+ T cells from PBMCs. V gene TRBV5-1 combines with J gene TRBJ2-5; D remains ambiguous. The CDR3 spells CASSWEMGETQYF. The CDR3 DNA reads TGCGCCAGCAGCTGGGAAATGGGGGAGACCCAGTACTTC.